This T cell receptor beta chain came from a study of PD-L1 blockade in urothelial cancer. This clone was counted only a few times. Trimming removed 1 base from V and 3 bases from J, with 7 bases in between. Germline lookup yields CDR1 SGHAT and CDR2 FQNNGV. The CDR3 consists of 13 residues. Sequenced by immunoSEQ multiplex PCR; TCRdb stores in-frame clones only, minus some. This repertoire shows around 42,000 clones, approximately 77% found once; its top ten account for more than 2.5%. The specimen was PBMCs, collected around atezolizumab (anti-PD-L1) treatment. This clonotype was sampled from a man in his 70s with urothelial cancer. The chain uses TRBV11-2 and TRBJ2-7; tentatively, D is TRBD1 (6 bases). This CDR3 reads CASSLVGGYEQYF. In DNA form, the CDR3 reads TGTGCCAGCAGCTTAGTAGGGGGCTACGAGCAGTACTTC. Variable domain in full (rest from reference TRBV11-2 and TRBJ2-7): EAGVAQSPRYKIIEKRQSVAFWCNPISGHATLYWYQQILGQGPKLLIQFQNNGVVDDSQLPKDRFSAERLKGVDSTLKIQPAKLEDSAVYLCASSLVGGYEQYFGPGTRLTVT.